The next 23 T cell receptor beta chains were all read from a single sample in a study of Ad26.COV2.S vaccination and SARS-CoV-2 variants. As to treatment: roughly 19 received Ad26.COV2.S at low or high dose, single or two shots; 5 received placebo; per-sample allocation not given. Each sample was drawn 63 days after the first injection (of vaccine or placebo). The assay was immunoSEQ multiplex PCR, and TCRdb's table has in-frame clones only and misses some. There are a few hundred thousand clones in the sample; around 82% occur only once, and about 8% lies in the top ten. The sequencing here drew on peripheral blood, taken in a trial of Ad26.COV2.S vaccine versus placebo. All receptors come from a person between 18 and 65 years old who received the Ad26.COV2.S COVID-19 vaccine or a placebo.

The chain joins TRBV7-6 to TRBJ1-4, with D possibly matching TRBD1 (6 bases). CDR1 is SGHVS and CDR2 is FNYEAQ in the germline V gene. Trimming pared 2 bases from V and 5 bases from J, leaving 21 bases between. The CDR3 extends over 18 amino acids. In nucleotides, the CDR3 is TGTGCCAGCAGCTTATATCCCCCCCCGGGGGGCGAAAATGAAAAACTGTTTTTT. Its protein is CASSLYPPPGGENEKLFF.

The rearrangement joins TRBV18 to TRBJ1-1, with no clear D. CDR3 length: 13 residues. Per the germline V gene, CDR1 is KGHSH and CDR2 is LQKENI. Trimming left V 4 bases short and J 3 bases short, with 9 bases between. DNA for the CDR3: TGTGCCAGCTCACTGAACCGGGACACTGAAGCTTTCTTT. This sequence encodes CASSLNRDTEAFF.

The J gene is TRBJ1-5, the V gene TRBV5-4; unclear D gene. The germline CDR1 and CDR2 sequences are SGHNT and YYREEE (reference sequence). Trimming pared 3 bases from V and 1 base from J, leaving 8 bases between. The CDR3 sequence is 14 residues long. CDR3 sequence: CASSSWRSNQPQHF. The CDR3 DNA sequence: TGTGCCAGCAGCTCCTGGAGGAGCAATCAGCCCCAGCATTTT.

The genes are TRBV11-2 and TRBJ1-4, with a tentative D call TRBD1 (5 bases). This CDR3 is 14 amino acids long. Per the germline V gene, CDR1 is SGHAT and CDR2 is FQNNGV. V was pared by 2 bases and J by 9 bases, with 13 bases between. The chain's CDR3 is CASSLLGEVKKLFF. The CDR3 nucleotides read TGTGCCAGCAGCTTATTAGGGGAGGTGAAAAAACTGTTTTTT. Combining the CDR3 with reference TRBV11-2 and TRBJ1-4 gives the whole variable domain EAGVAQSPRYKIIEKRQSVAFWCNPISGHATLYWYQQILGQGPKLLIQFQNNGVVDDSQLPKDRFSAERLKGVDSTLKIQPAKLEDSAVYLCASSLLGEVKKLFFGSGTQLSVL.

The J gene is TRBJ1-2, the V gene TRBV19; 9 nucleotides line up with TRBD1. Germline CDR1 LNHDA, CDR2 SQIVND (reference sequence). This CDR3 has 16 amino acids. After removal of 9 bases from V and 10 bases from J, the junction contained 21 bases not matched to a gene. CDR3 nucleotide sequence: TGTGCCAGCGGGAGAACAGGGGGCCCTCTTGATTCTACCTACACCTTC. Translating it yields CASGRTGGPLDSTYTF.

The chain combines TRBV6-5 with TRBJ1-2, with D possibly TRBD1 on 5 matching bases. Deletions cut 6 bases from V and 7 bases from J, with 12 bases between. Germline CDR1 reads MNHEY; CDR2 reads SVGAGI. The CDR3 has 12 residues. The CDR3 bases are TGTGCCAGCAGACATCCCCAGGGTGGCTACACCTTC. Its protein is CASRHPQGGYTF.

The CDR3 nucleotides are TGTGCCAGCAGCTTAGGGGGAGACACAGATACGCAGTATTTT. It encodes CASSLGGDTDTQYF. The V call is TRBV11-3, the J call TRBJ2-3; weak D call: TRBD2 (5 bases). The germline V gene has CDR1 SGHNT and CDR2 YENEEA. The V and J ends lost 1 base and 2 bases respectively, with 7 bases between them. The CDR3 runs to 14 residues. The full variable domain, rest sourced from reference TRBV11-3 and TRBJ2-3, is EAGVVQSPRYKIIEKKQPVAFWCNPISGHNTLYWYLQNLGQGPELLIRYENEEAVDDSQLPKDRFSAERLKGVDSTLKIQPAELGDSAVYLCASSLGGDTDTQYFGPGTRLTVL.

In its sample, this clone was seen once. The chain carries TRBV11-3 and TRBJ2-7; possible D gene TRBD2, 6 bases. The V end lost 3 bases, the J end lost 6 bases, and 15 bases lay between the germline ends. The CDR3 spans 14 residues. In germline, CDR1 is SGHNT, CDR2 YENEEA. The CDR3 nucleotides are TGTGCCAGCAGCTTGGGGACCCGGGGAGGCGAGCAGTACTTC. It encodes CASSLGTRGGEQYF.

V gene TRBV7-8 combines with J gene TRBJ2-2; a possible D gene is TRBD1 (6 bases). The V end was cut by 4 bases, the J end by 1 base, with 16 bases between. From germline, CDR1 is SGHVS and CDR2 FQNEAQ. The CDR3 length is 17 residues. The CDR3 sequence is CASSSIGQTLNTGELFF. The CDR3 DNA reads TGTGCCAGCAGCTCGATCGGACAGACATTGAACACCGGGGAGCTGTTTTTT. The full variable domain, its missing parts supplied by reference TRBV7-8 and TRBJ2-2, is GAGVSQSPRYKVAKRGQDVALRCDPISGHVSLFWYQQALGQGPEFLTYFQNEAQLDKSGLPSDRFFAERPEGSVSTLKIQRTQQEDSAVYLCASSSIGQTLNTGELFFGEGSRLTVL.

V gene TRBV6-1 combines with J gene TRBJ2-7, with 10 bases matching TRBD1. Germline lookup yields CDR1 MNHNS and CDR2 SASEGT. There are 16 residues in the CDR3. Trimming cost V 4 bases and J 6 bases; bases outside gene matches: 12. CDR3: CASSVGTGTGEGEQYF. The CDR3 DNA reads TGTGCCAGCAGTGTCGGGACCGGGACAGGGGAAGGCGAGCAGTACTTC.

DNA of the CDR3: TGTGCCAGCAGTTTGTTTGGGGGCGGAAACACCATATATTTT. Protein: CASSLFGGGNTIYF. The rearrangement joins TRBV28 to TRBJ1-3, with a tentative D call TRBD1 (6 bases). The CDR3 has 14 residues. Trimming took 3 bases from V and 4 from J, leaving 10 bases between them. Germline-derived CDR1 and CDR2 are MDHEN and SYDVKM.

V gene TRBV29-1 combines with J gene TRBJ1-5; D may be TRBD1 (5 bases). Germline lookup yields CDR1 SQVTM and CDR2 ANQGSEA. The CDR3 has 12 residues. V dropped 7 bases and J dropped 6 bases, with 13 bases sitting between them. For the CDR3, the DNA is TGCAGCGGGGGGGAGGGCGGTCAGCCCCAGCATTTT. This translates into CSGGEGGQPQHF. Full variable domain (missing parts from reference TRBV29-1 and TRBJ1-5): SAVISQKPSRDICQRGTSLTIQCQVDSQVTMMFWYRQQPGQSLTLIATANQGSEATYESGFVIDKFPISRPNLTFSTLTVSNMSPEDSSIYLCSGGEGGQPQHFGDGTRLSIL.

The chain combines TRBV7-9 with TRBJ1-5, with D maybe TRBD1 (6 bases). This CDR3 has 13 amino acids. Germline lookup yields CDR1 SEHNR and CDR2 FQNEAQ (reference sequence). V was trimmed by 5 bases and J by 7 bases, leaving 12 bases between them. In DNA, the CDR3 is TGTGCCAGCAGCGTACAGGGTGGACAGCCCCAGCATTTT. Translating it yields CASSVQGGQPQHF.

The chain joins TRBV4-1 to TRBJ1-2, with TRBD1 matching 11 bases. V dropped 4 bases and J dropped 5; count of bases not matched to a gene: 12. CDR3 size: 17 residues. The germline V gene encodes CDR1 MGHRA and CDR2 YSYEKL. The CDR3 region has the DNA TGCGCCAGCAGCCCTCGGACAGGGGGCGAAGTTGGTTATGGCTACACCTTC. Its translation is CASSPRTGGEVGYGYTF.

The CDR3 coding sequence is TGCGCCAGCAGCTTGGACGGAAACTATGGCTACACCTTC. It is translated as CASSLDGNYGYTF. The rearrangement joins TRBV5-1 to TRBJ1-2; unclear D gene. CDR1 and CDR2 from the germline V gene are SGHRS and YFSETQ. V dropped 0 bases and J dropped 2 bases, with 5 bases sitting between them. The CDR3 length is 13 residues.

This chain uses TRBV24-1 with TRBJ1-5; 9 bases map to TRBD1. This CDR3 region has 13 residues. Per the germline V gene, CDR1 is KGHDR and CDR2 is SFDVKD. Trimming removed 8 bases from V and 7 bases from J; junction bases left unmatched: 5. The CDR3 here is CATNRDRDQPQHF. CDR3 nucleotides: TGTGCCACCAACCGGGACAGGGACCAGCCCCAGCATTTT.

J is TRBJ1-3 and V is TRBV12-5; D is unresolved. Deletions cut 0 bases from V and 0 bases from J, with 9 bases between. CDR1 is LGHNT, CDR2 FRNRAP, per germline. The CDR3 has 16 amino acids. CDR3 sequence reads: CASGLVLSASGNTIYF. The CDR3 bases are TGTGCTAGTGGTTTGGTACTGTCAGCCTCTGGAAACACCATATATTTT. The full variable domain, in which reference TRBV12-5 and TRBJ1-3 provide the parts outside the CDR3, is DARVTQTPRHKVTEMGQEVTMRCQPILGHNTVFWYRQTMMQGLELLAYFRNRAPLDDSGMPKDRFSAEMPDATLATLKIQPSEPRDSAVYFCASGLVLSASGNTIYFGEGSWLTVV.

This sequence joins TRBV7-8 and TRBJ2-2, with 7 bases aligning to TRBD1. The germline V gene has CDR1 SGHVS and CDR2 FQNEAQ. V lost 4 bases, J lost 1 base, and 3 bases stayed unmatched. The CDR3 runs to 15 residues. The chain's CDR3 is CASSSGGGNTGELFF. CDR3 coding DNA: TGTGCCAGCAGCTCAGGGGGTGGGAACACCGGGGAGCTGTTTTTT. Supplemented by reference TRBV7-8 and TRBJ2-2, the full variable domain reads GAGVSQSPRYKVAKRGQDVALRCDPISGHVSLFWYQQALGQGPEFLTYFQNEAQLDKSGLPSDRFFAERPEGSVSTLKIQRTQQEDSAVYLCASSSGGGNTGELFFGEGSRLTVL.

The rearrangement joins TRBV4-3 to TRBJ2-7; no clear D gene. Trimming removed 0 bases from V and 7 bases from J, with 16 bases in between. There are 15 residues in the CDR3. The germline gives CDR1 LGHNA, CDR2 YSLEER. The CDR3 DNA sequence: TGCGCCAGCAGCCAAGAAGGGTATACGTCGCGGGAGCAGTACTTC. Residues: CASSQEGYTSREQYF.

The chain carries TRBV6-6 and TRBJ2-7; D is uncertain. The CDR3 sequence is 12 residues long. Trimming left V 2 bases short and J 5 bases short, with 7 bases between. In germline, CDR1 is MNHNY, CDR2 SVGAGI (reference sequence). CDR3 sequence (DNA): TGTGCCAGCAGTTACCCTCGGGACGAGCAGTACTTC. Protein: CASSYPRDEQYF.

This chain links TRBV11-2 with TRBJ1-4; 9 nucleotides agree with TRBD1. CDR1 and CDR2 from the germline V gene are SGHAT and FQNNGV. V trimming: 5 bases; J trimming: 7 bases; junction bases outside the gene matches: 11. This CDR3 contains 16 residues. The CDR3, as DNA: TGTGCCAGCAGCCGGGGGCCTACAGGGGGCGGTGAAAAACTGTTTTTT. This encodes CASSRGPTGGGEKLFF. The entire variable domain, with the rest obtained from reference TRBV11-2 and TRBJ1-4, is as follows: EAGVAQSPRYKIIEKRQSVAFWCNPISGHATLYWYQQILGQGPKLLIQFQNNGVVDDSQLPKDRFSAERLKGVDSTLKIQPAKLEDSAVYLCASSRGPTGGGEKLFFGSGTQLSVL.

The CDR3 region is CASSPDGPYEQYF. The CDR3 DNA reads as TGTGCCAGCAGTCCGGACGGCCCCTACGAGCAGTACTTC. The V and J genes are TRBV27 and TRBJ2-7; D not certain. The germline V and J ends were trimmed by 5 bases and 2 bases, with 10 bases remaining between them. The CDR3 consists of 13 residues. Germline V gives CDR1 MNHEY, CDR2 SMNVEV (reference sequence).

This chain connects TRBV11-2 to TRBJ1-1, with D hard to call. The CDR3 contains 14 residues. Germline values: CDR1 SGHAT, CDR2 FQNNGV. V was pared by 5 bases and J by 5 bases, with 15 bases between. The CDR3 bases are TGTGCCAGCAGCCAAATCCCCCGAGGTACTGAAGCTTTCTTT. Its protein product is CASSQIPRGTEAFF.